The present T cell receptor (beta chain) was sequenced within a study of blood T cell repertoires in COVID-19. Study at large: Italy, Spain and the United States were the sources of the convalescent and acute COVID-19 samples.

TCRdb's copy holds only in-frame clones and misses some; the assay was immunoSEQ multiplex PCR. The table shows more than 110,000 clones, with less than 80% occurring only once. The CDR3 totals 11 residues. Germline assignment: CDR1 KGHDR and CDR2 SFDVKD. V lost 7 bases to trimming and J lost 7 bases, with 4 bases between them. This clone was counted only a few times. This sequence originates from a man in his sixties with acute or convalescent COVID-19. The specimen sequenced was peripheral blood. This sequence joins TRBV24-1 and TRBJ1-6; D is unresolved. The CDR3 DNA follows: TGTGCCACCAGGACAAATTCACCCCTCCACTTT. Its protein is CATRTNSPLHF.